The rows below give T cell receptor beta chains drawn from one sample of a study of metastatic and nonmetastatic thyroid tumors. TCRdb re-called clones via MiXCR from the PCR reads. The sample records tens of thousands of clones, approximately 14% being singletons. Sequenced material: blood. Receptors originate from a male donor with papillary thyroid cancer or a benign thyroid nodule (not recorded which). Some clones in this sample may be carry-over from other donors' samples. Each CDR3 is given with its conserved first and last residue. A D gene is named only where the DNA matches it firmly. Clone sizes are given selectively: once, few, many, or a class where the clone is expanded.

>TRBJ1-5|TRBV14|many|-
TGTGCCAGCAGCCAAAGCGAGGATCAGCCCCAGCATTTT
CASSQSEDQPQHF
>TRBJ1-1|TRBV7-9|many|TRBD1
TGTGCCAGCAGCTACGGACAGGGGAACACTGAAGCTTTCTTT
CASSYGQGNTEAFF
>TRBJ2-7|TRBV6-5|few|TRBD2
TGTGCCAGCAGCCGGGGGGGTGAGATCTACGAGCAGTACTTC
CASSRGGEIYEQYF
>TRBJ2-3|TRBV3-1|once|-
TGTGCCAGCAGCCAAGATTTGGGGCAAGGAGATACGCAGTATTTT
CASSQDLGQGDTQYF
>TRBJ2-1|TRBV27|many|TRBD2
TGTGCCAGCAGTAGGACTAGCGGAACTCACAATGAGCAGTTCTTC
CASSRTSGTHNEQFF
>TRBJ2-2|TRBV12-3/TRBV12-4|few|-
TGTGCCAGCCGGCTAGCGACGAACACCGGGGAGCTGTTTTTT
CASRLATNTGELFF
>TRBJ1-2|TRBV2|-|-
TGTGCCAGCAGTGCGCAGGGACCAAACTATGGCTACACCTTC
CASSAQGPNYGYTF
>TRBJ1-2|TRBV6-6|many|-
TGTGCCACAAGGACCTTACGGGGCACCGGGGGAAGTAACTATGGCTACACCTTC
CATRTLRGTGGSNYGYTF
>TRBJ2-2|TRBV5-4|many|-
TGTGCCAGCAGTCACAGGAGCCTTTCCAACACCGGGGAGCTGTTTTTT
CASSHRSLSNTGELFF
>TRBJ2-1|TRBV6-2/TRBV6-3|many|TRBD2
TGTGCCAGCAGTCCCCGACTAGCGGGAGAGATCGATGAGCAGTTCTTC
CASSPRLAGEIDEQFF
>TRBJ1-2|TRBV27|-|TRBD1
TGTACCAGCAGCCCTACGGACAGGGTAGTAGCTAACTATGGCTACACCTTC
CTSSPTDRVVANYGYTF
>TRBJ2-5|TRBV5-1|many|TRBD1
TGCGCCAGCGGAGTCGGGGGACAGGCGAAGGAGACCCAGTACTTC
CASGVGGQAKETQYF
>TRBJ1-2|TRBV27|many|-
TGTGCCAGCAGTCCCCTCGAGACGGGGAACTATGGCTACACCTTC
CASSPLETGNYGYTF
>TRBJ2-7|TRBV5-1|-|-
TGCGCCAGCAGCTTGTCCGGCGGTGGGTACGAGCAGTACTTC
CASSLSGGGYEQYF
>TRBJ1-1|TRBV10-3|many|-
TGTGCCATCAGTCGGACGGACGATGTGGCTGAAGCTTTCTTT
CAISRTDDVAEAFF
>TRBJ2-2|TRBV11-2|many|TRBD2
TGTGCCAGCAGCTTAGAGGGACTAGCGGGAGAATACGGGGAGCTGTTTTTT
CASSLEGLAGEYGELFF
>TRBJ2-5|TRBV5-6|many|-
TGTGCCAGCAGGTGGACAGATCAAGAGACCCAGTACTTC
CASRWTDQETQYF
>TRBJ2-5|TRBV12-3/TRBV12-4|-|-
TGTGCCAGCAGTTTACTCTGGAGCTACCAAGAGACCCAGTACTTC
CASSLLWSYQETQYF
>TRBJ2-3|TRBV28|few|-
TGTGCCAGCAGTTTCCGCCGGCCCCTTAGCACAGATACGCAGTATTTT
CASSFRRPLSTDTQYF
>TRBJ2-4|TRBV2|many|TRBD1
TGTGCCAGCAGTGAGAAGGGGGCGGGCAAAAACATTCAGTACTTC
CASSEKGAGKNIQYF
>TRBJ2-5|TRBV30|many|TRBD2
TGTGCCTGGAGTGCCGGGACTAGCGGGAGAGGAACAGAGACCCAGTACTTC
CAWSAGTSGRGTETQYF
>TRBJ2-1|TRBV29-1|many|TRBD2
TGCAGCGTTGTGAGGACTAGCGGTCCCTACAATGAGCAGTTCTTC
CSVVRTSGPYNEQFF
>TRBJ2-3|TRBV13|many|TRBD1
TGTGCCAGCAGCTTAGGTGAGACAGGGGATACGCAGTATTTT
CASSLGETGDTQYF
>TRBJ2-1|TRBV11-2|-|-
TGTGCCAGCAGCTTAGATCTGGCTGGGCGGGCCTACAATGAGCATTCCTTC
CASSLDLAGRAYNEHSF
>TRBJ2-2|TRBV10-3|-|-
TGTGCCATCCTCTCAGTGAGGGTGGAGCTGTTTTTT
CAILSVRVELFF
>TRBJ1-1|TRBV6-1|many|TRBD1
TGTGCCAGCAGTCCCCAGGGGGCCCCCACTGAAGCTTTCTTT
CASSPQGAPTEAFF
>TRBJ1-2|TRBV2|many|-
TGTGCCAGCAGTCCGATTGATTTCCCTACCATCGGGGGGGGCTACACCTTC
CASSPIDFPTIGGGYTF
>TRBJ1-4|TRBV9|many|-
TGTGCCAGCAGCGTGGCAGGGTCTAATGAAAAACTGTTTTTT
CASSVAGSNEKLFF
>TRBJ2-7|TRBV28|many|TRBD1
TGTGCCAGCACTTCCGGGACAGCCATCGACCCCCTCTACGAGCAGTACTTC
CASTSGTAIDPLYEQYF
>TRBJ1-1|TRBV7-9|many|-
TGTGCCAGCAGCCACGCAGCGGAGAACACTGAAGCTTTCTTT
CASSHAAENTEAFF
>TRBJ1-1|TRBV6-1|-|TRBD1
TGTGCCAGCAGTCCCCGACAGGGTGCGGGTGCCACTGAAGCTTTCTTT
CASSPRQGAGATEAFF
>TRBJ1-6|TRBV30|-|TRBD1
TGTGCCGGTGACAGGGGGTTCGGCTCACCCCTCCACTTT
CAGDRGFGSPLHF
>TRBJ2-3|TRBV20-1|-|-
TGCAGTGCTCAGTGGGAAGATACGCAGTATTTT
CSAQWEDTQYF
>TRBJ2-5|TRBV18|many|-
TGTGCCAGCTCACCTAGGGACTTCCAAGAGACCCAGTACTTC
CASSPRDFQETQYF
>TRBJ2-2|TRBV6-2/TRBV6-3|many|TRBD1
TGTGCCAGCGACAGGGGGCGCGTCGGGGAGCTGTTTTTT
CASDRGRVGELFF
>TRBJ2-1|TRBV4-1|many|-
TGCGCCAGCAGCCAAGAAAGAGGCGGCGCCGTCGGCGAGCAGTTCTTC
CASSQERGGAVGEQFF
>TRBJ1-4|TRBV2|many|-
TGTGCCAGCAGTCGGAGGGTGTCTAATGAAAAACTGTTTTTT
CASSRRVSNEKLFF
>TRBJ1-5|TRBV7-6|many|TRBD1
TGTGCCAGCAGCCCCGGACAGGGATATCAGCCCCAGCATTTT
CASSPGQGYQPQHF
>TRBJ2-5|TRBV18|-|-
TGTGCCAGCTCATCAATCCCACGGAGTGTGGAGACCCAGTACTTC
CASSSIPRSVETQYF
>TRBJ1-4|TRBV20-1|many|-
TGCAGTGCTCCTAGACAGACTAATGAAAAACTGTTTTTT
CSAPRQTNEKLFF
>TRBJ2-1|TRBV4-1|many|TRBD1
TGCGCCAGCAGTCCAGGCAGGGGGCTAATGAATGAGCAGTTCTTC
CASSPGRGLMNEQFF
>TRBJ2-2|TRBV9|many|-
TGTGCCAGCAGCGTAATTGGAGGCGGGGAGCTGTTTTTT
CASSVIGGGELFF
>TRBJ2-5|TRBV12-3/TRBV12-4|many|TRBD1
TGTGCCAGCAGAGGGACAGTTCTCAAGACCCAGTACTTC
CASRGTVLKTQYF
>TRBJ2-1|TRBV27|few|-
TGTGCCAGCATTTTTCGTTGGAGCTCCTACAATGAGCAGTTCTTC
CASIFRWSSYNEQFF
>TRBJ2-2|TRBV6-5|many|-
TGTGCCAGCAGTTACCAGACCGGGGAGCTGTTTTTT
CASSYQTGELFF
>TRBJ1-6|TRBV6-6|few|TRBD1
TGTGCCAGCAGTTACCAAGGGGGCAGCGGTTCACCCCTCCACTTT
CASSYQGGSGSPLHF
>TRBJ2-1|TRBV11-2|many|TRBD1
TGTGCCAGCAGCTCGGGACAGGATCTTTCCTACAATGAGCAGTTCTTC
CASSSGQDLSYNEQFF
>TRBJ1-3|TRBV13|many|-
TGTGCCAGCAGCTTGAGTGAAGGGGGAAACACCACATATTTT
CASSLSEGGNTTYF
>TRBJ2-3|TRBV5-6|-|-
TGTGCCAGCAGCCCCGATGGGGGGATAGCAGATACGCAGTATTTT
CASSPDGGIADTQYF
>TRBJ2-7|TRBV3-1|many|-
TGTGCCAGCAGCCAAATCCTCCGACCCTACGAGCAGTACTTC
CASSQILRPYEQYF
>TRBJ1-4|TRBV18|many|-
TGTGCCAGCTCACTTTTACCGGGACTCAGTAACGAAAAACTGTTTTTT
CASSLLPGLSNEKLFF
>TRBJ2-1|TRBV19|many|-
TGTGCCAGTAGTATTCAGGGGGGTTACAATGAGCAGTTCTTC
CASSIQGGYNEQFF
>TRBJ1-5|TRBV10-3|many|-
TGTGCCATCAGTGACCAATTGGATAGCAATCAGCCCCAGCATTTT
CAISDQLDSNQPQHF
>TRBJ1-4|TRBV5-1|many|-
TGCGCCAGCAGCCCACAACAGGGTACAAATGAAAAACTGTTTTTT
CASSPQQGTNEKLFF
>TRBJ1-2|TRBV5-8|-|TRBD1
TGTGCCAGCAGCCGAAAATGGACAGGCTTTGGCTACACCTTC
CASSRKWTGFGYTF